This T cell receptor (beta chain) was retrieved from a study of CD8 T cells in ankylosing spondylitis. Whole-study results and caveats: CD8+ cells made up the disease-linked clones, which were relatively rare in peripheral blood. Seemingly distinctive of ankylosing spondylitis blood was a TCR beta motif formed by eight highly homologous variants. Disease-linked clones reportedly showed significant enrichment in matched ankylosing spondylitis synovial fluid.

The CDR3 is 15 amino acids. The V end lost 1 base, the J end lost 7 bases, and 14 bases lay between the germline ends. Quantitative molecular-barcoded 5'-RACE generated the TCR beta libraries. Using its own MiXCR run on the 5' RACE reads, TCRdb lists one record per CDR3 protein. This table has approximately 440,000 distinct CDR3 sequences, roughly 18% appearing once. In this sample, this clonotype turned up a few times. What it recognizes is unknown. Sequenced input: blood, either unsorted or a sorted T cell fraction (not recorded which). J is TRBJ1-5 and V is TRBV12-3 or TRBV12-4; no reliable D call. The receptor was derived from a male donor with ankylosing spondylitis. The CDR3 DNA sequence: TGTGCCAGCAGTTTAGTTGGAGGCCCCGGGCAGCCCCAGCATTTT. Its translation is CASSLVGGPGQPQHF.